This T cell receptor beta chain comes out of a study of T cell repertoires in cytomegalovirus infection. About the study: Selection of CMV epitopes for the study included recently identified HLA-C-restricted and well-studied HLA-B-restricted ones. In public TCR beta signatures, there were indications of both CMV infection and matching HLA type.

TCRdb reprocessed the reads via MiXCR and lists one record per CDR3 protein. The data show about 310,000 distinct CDR3 sequences, roughly 25% seen once. After removal of 5 bases from V and 5 bases from J, the junction contained 6 bases not matched to a gene. Germline V gene lookup returns CDR1 MNHEY and CDR2 SMNVEV (reference sequence). The CDR3 is 14 residues long. Points on this clonotype: Its antigen is as yet unknown.

The sample consisted of cultured PBMCs, taken from culture after CMV antigen stimulation. The source is a human donor in good health (CMV status not recorded). Some clones in this sample may be carry-over from other donors' samples. This chain joins TRBV27 and TRBJ2-3; 8 nucleotides line up with TRBD2. The CDR3 DNA is TGTGCCAGCAGTCAGCGGGAGTCGGTAGATACGCAGTATTTT. Its translation is CASSQRESVDTQYF.